The clone carrying this T cell receptor (beta chain) came up once. As yet, its antigen is unknown. Clones were read by immunoSEQ multiplex PCR, and TCRdb kept only the in-frame ones, dropping some. Of 79,000 or so clones listed, around 80% are singletons. The data belong to a study of T cell responses to AZD1222 COVID-19 vaccine. Notes on the study in general: Spike-specific TCR breadth and depth rose after two AZD1222 doses. Of the AZD1222 recipients, only 5 to 7 were seropositive at baseline. Among vaccine-associated CD4 TCRs, coverage spanned spike, with dominance at 160-218 and 743-854. Most donors were white British and more were female, and clonal diversity was possibly underestimated.

The CDR3 extends over 17 amino acids. Germline values: CDR1 MDHEN, CDR2 SYDVKM. V lost 3 bases and J lost 4, with 16 bases in between. The sequenced sample was peripheral blood, obtained 28 days after the second dose of the MenACWY control vaccine. The receptor's source is an adult who received the MenACWY meningococcal vaccine as a control. The chain uses TRBV28 and TRBJ1-6, with unresolved D. In DNA form, the CDR3 reads TGTGCCAGCAGTTTGAGTAGGGCGTTCGGTTATAATTCACCCCTCCACTTT. It yields the protein CASSLSRAFGYNSPLHF.